Here is one T cell receptor beta chain with its context. Its specificity is not known. This record comes from a study of T-cell memory formation after mild COVID-19. Overall study context: Clustering of TCRs was largely donor specific. Study-wide results and caveats: In pre-infection memory, a portion of responding clones appeared, which suggested that cross-reactive memory joined. The SARS-CoV-2 specificity of second-wave clones reaching peak at day 37 remained unverified.

CDR1 and CDR2 (germline): MNHNS, SASEGT. The CDR3 length is 16 residues. J lost 6 bases, V lost 2 bases, and 9 bases had no gene match. Constant-segment primers were used for 5'RACE, and the resulting TCR alpha and TCR beta cDNA libraries carried sample barcodes and UMIs. A single record per CDR3 protein comes from TCRdb applying MiXCR to the 5' RACE reads. The sample has a few hundred thousand distinct CDR3 sequences, roughly 18% seen once. The sequenced sample consisted of PBMCs or a T cell subset sorted from them (not recorded which). V usage is TRBV6-1 and J usage is TRBJ1-2, with 10 nucleotides matching TRBD1. The TCR sequence derives from a man in his late teens or twenties who had mild COVID-19 (a few samples of this study predate the infection). Cell type and time point are not known. The CDR3: CASSERQGAFFDGYTF. CDR3 bases: TGTGCCAGCAGTGAACGACAGGGGGCTTTTTTCGATGGCTACACCTTC.